This T cell receptor beta chain was identified during a study of T cell responses to AZD1222 COVID-19 vaccine. General study points: Reportedly, nearly half of unique spike TCRs recognized epitopes outside B.1.351/B.1.1.7 mutations. Mapped onto spike, vaccine-associated CD4 TCRs spanned it and were dominant at 160-218 and 743-854. Spike-specific TCR breadth rose after two AZD1222 doses, and depth rose as well.

The assay was immunoSEQ multiplex PCR, and TCRdb's table has in-frame clones only and misses some. This sample yields about 110,000 clones, of which about 94% are seen a single time; 2.2% belongs to the top ten. Note on this clone: What it binds is not known.

V shed 0 bases and J shed 0 bases, with 18 bases lying between them. The CDR3 runs to 20 residues. Germline lookup yields CDR1 MRHNA and CDR2 SNTAGT. Sequencing used peripheral blood, obtained on day 0 of AZD1222 vaccination. V is TRBV6-4 and J is TRBJ1-6; no firm D call. This receptor was obtained from an adult in good health. In nucleotides, the CDR3 is TGTGCCAGCAGTGACTCGTCGTCCCAGCCGCCCTACTCCTATAATTCACCCCTCCACTTT. It is translated as CASSDSSSQPPYSYNSPLHF.